This T cell receptor (beta chain) was documented in a study of T cells in Graves' hyperthyroidism and ophthalmopathy. Germline V gene lookup returns CDR1 KGHDR and CDR2 SFDVKD. This CDR3 has 16 residues. Trimming took 4 bases from V and 5 from J, leaving 19 bases between them. As concerns this clonotype: Its antigen is still unknown.

Study outcomes and limitations: Expanded thyroid clonotypes (above 0.001) were mostly also found in blood.

RNA transcripts gave rise to amplified TCR beta CDR3 regions. HTBI primers were the set used in a first-round RT-PCR of the TCR CDR3. TCRdb used MiXCR to reprocess the multiplex PCR reads, holding one entry per CDR3 protein. The sample lists around 190,000 distinct CDR3 sequences; about 17% were seen once. Sequenced material: blood. This chain joins TRBV24-1 and TRBJ1-1; possibly TRBD1 for D (6 bases). This clonotype was sampled from a woman aged 45 to 65 with Graves' hyperthyroidism. CDR3 sequence (DNA): TGTGCCACCAGTGACCCCGGGGCAGGGAGGGGGACTGAAGCTTTCTTT. As protein: CATSDPGAGRGTEAFF.